A selection of T cell receptor beta chains follows, all from one sample in a study of blood T cell repertoires in COVID-19. Profiling relied on immunoSEQ multiplex PCR, and the TCRdb table lists in-frame clones only, not all of them. The sample holds tens of thousands of clones, approximately 80% seen once. Specimen: peripheral blood. The receptors here all came from a man aged 65 to 79 with acute or convalescent COVID-19. The CDR3 runs from the conserved cysteine through the conserved F or W. The D gene is left open where the match is weak. The size entry is marked missing in some rows and otherwise reads once, few, many or a size class.

d_call | clone_size | j_call | v_call | cdr3_nt | cdr3_aa
NA | NA | TRBJ1-1 | TRBV5-1 | TGCGCCAGCAGCTTGGCGACCGGGGGGGACACTGAAGCTTTCTTT | CASSLATGGDTEAFF
NA | NA | TRBJ1-1 | TRBV5-1 | TGCGCCAGCAGCTTGGATACAGGGATGAACACTGAAGCTTTCTTT | CASSLDTGMNTEAFF
NA | NA | TRBJ1-5 | TRBV19 | TGTGCCAGTAGTTACAGTTCGAATCAGCCCCAGCATTTT | CASSYSSNQPQHF
TRBD1 | NA | TRBJ1-5 | TRBV7-9 | TGTGCCAGCAGCTTAGGAGGACAGGGGCAGCCCCAGCATTTT | CASSLGGQGQPQHF
NA | NA | TRBJ1-3 | TRBV28 | TGTGCCAGCAGTTCCACAGGGTTACCCACCATATATTTT | CASSSTGLPTIYF
NA | NA | TRBJ1-6 | TRBV4-3 | TGCGCCAGCAGCCAAGATGACAGAACCCCTCTCCACTTT | CASSQDDRTPLHF
NA | once | TRBJ1-1 | TRBV6-2/TRBV6-3 | TGTGCCAGCAGTTACTCAGCTCCAGGGAACACTGAAGCTTTCTTT | CASSYSAPGNTEAFF
TRBD1 | NA | TRBJ2-7 | TRBV7-8 | TGTGCCAGCAGCTTACAGTTTAGGCGGGACAGGACCTACGAGCAGTACTTC | CASSLQFRRDRTYEQYF
NA | NA | TRBJ2-7 | TRBV20-1 | TGCAGTGCCCGACTAGTTTACGAGCAGTACTTC | CSARLVYEQYF
TRBD1 | NA | TRBJ2-7 | TRBV5-5 | TGTGCCAGCAGCTCAAGGACAGGGTGGTACGAGCAGTACTTC | CASSSRTGWYEQYF
NA | many | TRBJ2-1 | TRBV7-2 | TGTGCCAGCAGCTTTCTGGGGGGGCAGGGTATTGAGCAGTTCTTC | CASSFLGGQGIEQFF
NA | NA | TRBJ2-7 | TRBV6-5 | TGTGCCAGCAACAGCGGAGGGCACGGCGAGCAGTACTTC | CASNSGGHGEQYF
TRBD2 | NA | TRBJ2-1 | TRBV27 | TGTGCCAGCAGTCGCGGGGGGGCCGGACACAATGAGCAGTTCTTC | CASSRGGAGHNEQFF
NA | NA | TRBJ1-1 | TRBV7-9 | TGTGCCAGCACCCGGCCTCGACGCCAGGGCACTGAAGCTTTCTTT | CASTRPRRQGTEAFF
NA | NA | TRBJ1-2 | TRBV9 | TGTGCCAGCAGCGTAGGGACGGGGGTAGGATCGGATGGCTACACCTTC | CASSVGTGVGSDGYTF
TRBD1 | NA | TRBJ2-3 | TRBV4-3 | TGCGCCAGCAGCCAAGCGGTGAGCGGACAGGGGGATACGCAGTATTTT | CASSQAVSGQGDTQYF
TRBD1 | NA | TRBJ1-1 | TRBV11-2 | TGTGCCAGCAGCCTGGGACAGGCTGAAGCTTTCTTT | CASSLGQAEAFF
NA | NA | TRBJ2-7 | TRBV4-2 | TGTGCCAGCAGCCAAGATAAAGTTAGCTCCTACGAGCAGTACTTC | CASSQDKVSSYEQYF
NA | NA | TRBJ2-7 | TRBV30 | TGTGCCTGGAGTCCTACAGTTTCCTACGAGCAGTACTTC | CAWSPTVSYEQYF
NA | NA | TRBJ1-2 | TRBV30 | TGTGCCTGGAGTGTAAGTCGGCAGGGTCATGGCTACACCTTC | CAWSVSRQGHGYTF
TRBD1 | NA | TRBJ2-7 | TRBV5-8 | TGTGCCAGCAGCTTGGGGACAGGATTTTTCTACGAGCAGTACTTC | CASSLGTGFFYEQYF
NA | NA | TRBJ1-1 | TRBV27 | TGTGCCAGCAGCTCCCCCAGGGTCACTGAAGCTTTCTTT | CASSSPRVTEAFF
NA | NA | TRBJ2-2 | TRBV12-3/TRBV12-4 | TGTGCCAGCAGGGGACTGACCGGGGAGCTGTTTTTT | CASRGLTGELFF
NA | NA | TRBJ2-3 | TRBV9 | TGTGCCAGCAGCGTAGGGAGAGGGGGAGATACGCAGTATTTT | CASSVGRGGDTQYF
TRBD2 | NA | TRBJ2-1 | TRBV7-3 | TGTGCCAGCAGCCAGGGACTAGCGGGAGTAGAAGAGCAGTTCTTC | CASSQGLAGVEEQFF
NA | NA | TRBJ2-6 | TRBV11-2 | TGTGCCAGCAGCCCACAGAGTGGACAGACCTCTGGGGCCAACGTCCTGACTTTC | CASSPQSGQTSGANVLTF
TRBD1 | NA | TRBJ1-2 | TRBV6-5 | TGTGCCAGCAGTTCCGGACAGGGGGGGCCCAACTATGGCTACACCTTC | CASSSGQGGPNYGYTF
TRBD2 | NA | TRBJ2-5 | TRBV5-1 | TGCGCCAGCTGTATCGGAAGCGGGGGAGAGACCCAGTACTTC | CASCIGSGGETQYF
TRBD1 | NA | TRBJ1-5 | TRBV30 | TGTGCCTGGACCCCCGACAGGGGAGTTCAGCCCCAGCATTTT | CAWTPDRGVQPQHF
TRBD2 | NA | TRBJ2-2 | TRBV27 | TGTGCCAGCTCTGGTAGCGGGAGGATTAACACCGGGGAGCTGTTTTTT | CASSGSGRINTGELFF
NA | NA | TRBJ1-2 | TRBV6-5 | TGTGCCAGCAGACGACAGGAACCCTATGGCTACACCTTC | CASRRQEPYGYTF
TRBD1 | NA | TRBJ2-7 | TRBV28 | TGTGCCAGCAGTCCCCTCGCGGGACAGGGTCTGCGGGAGCAGTACTTC | CASSPLAGQGLREQYF
TRBD2 | NA | TRBJ2-2 | TRBV4-3 | TGCGCCAGCAGCGCTAGCGGGGGGTCCACCGGGGAGCTGTTTTTT | CASSASGGSTGELFF
NA | NA | TRBJ2-7 | TRBV7-3 | TGTGCCAGCAGCGCCACACAGGGCGCCTACGAGCAGTACTTC | CASSATQGAYEQYF
NA | NA | TRBJ1-5 | TRBV2 | TGTGCCACCGCGGTCCCTAATCAGCCCCAGCATTTT | CATAVPNQPQHF
NA | NA | TRBJ2-5 | TRBV6-5 | TGTGCCAGCAGTTTTATGGGAGTCCAAGAGACCCAGTACTTC | CASSFMGVQETQYF
TRBD2 | NA | TRBJ2-3 | TRBV28 | TGTGCCAGCAGTCGTCGCGGGGGGAGCACAGATACGCAGTATTTT | CASSRRGGSTDTQYF
TRBD1 | NA | TRBJ1-4 | TRBV19 | TGTGCCAGTAGTATGACCAGGGGGCCTTCCAGTGAAAAACTGTTTTTT | CASSMTRGPSSEKLFF
TRBD1 | once | TRBJ1-1 | TRBV7-8 | TGTGCCAGCAGCTTAGGACAGGGGGCGGGAGCTTTCTTT | CASSLGQGAGAFF
TRBD1 | NA | TRBJ1-6 | TRBV5-5 | TGTGCCAGCAGCTACCCAGGGGGCGCGAATTCACCCCTCCACTTT | CASSYPGGANSPLHF
TRBD2 | NA | TRBJ2-5 | TRBV18 | TGTGCCAGCTCAGACGGGGGGTACCAAGAGACCCAGTACTTC | CASSDGGYQETQYF
NA | NA | TRBJ1-2 | TRBV7-2 | TGTGCCAGCACCACACAGGGCGCCTCCTATGGCTACACCTTC | CASTTQGASYGYTF
TRBD2 | NA | TRBJ2-2 | TRBV10-3 | TGTGCCATCAGTGTTGGACTAGCGGGAAGGGACACCGGGGAGCTGTTTTTT | CAISVGLAGRDTGELFF
NA | once | TRBJ1-1 | TRBV9 | TGTGCCAGCAGCGTAACGGCAGGCCGGAACACTGAAGCTTTCTTT | CASSVTAGRNTEAFF
TRBD1 | NA | TRBJ2-2 | TRBV30 | TGTGCCTGGAGTGTTAAGGGACAGGGAGACACCGGGGAGCTGTTTTTT | CAWSVKGQGDTGELFF
NA | NA | TRBJ1-2 | TRBV18 | TGTGCCAGCGAACAGGACGGCACGATAGGTGGCTACACCTTC | CASEQDGTIGGYTF
TRBD1 | NA | TRBJ1-6 | TRBV7-9 | TGTGCCAGCAGCTTTCAGGGGGCCAAGAATTCACCCCTCCACTTT | CASSFQGAKNSPLHF
NA | NA | TRBJ1-3 | TRBV4-3 | TGCGCCAGCAGCCATGGAGCAGCCGGTGGAAACACCATATATTTT | CASSHGAAGGNTIYF
NA | once | TRBJ2-7 | TRBV19 | TGTGCCAGTAGTATAGAGGTGGGCAGGGCCTTCTACGAGCAGTACTTC | CASSIEVGRAFYEQYF
TRBD1 | NA | TRBJ1-1 | TRBV5-5 | TGTGCCAGCAGCGGACAGGGGGCCTCCACTGAAGCTTTCTTT | CASSGQGASTEAFF
TRBD1 | NA | TRBJ2-2 | TRBV5-1 | TGCGCCAGCAGCTTGGTTGGGACAGCGACGACTTGGGCCGGGGAGCTGTTTTTT | CASSLVGTATTWAGELFF
TRBD2 | NA | TRBJ2-1 | TRBV2 | TGTGCCAGCAAACCTCCTGTCGGCGGGAGCTCCTACAATGAGCAGTTCTTC | CASKPPVGGSSYNEQFF
TRBD2 | once | TRBJ2-7 | TRBV29-1 | TGCAGCGTTGAAGATCCACTAGCGGGCCCCTACGAGCAGTACTTC | CSVEDPLAGPYEQYF
NA | NA | TRBJ2-6 | TRBV9 | TGTGCCAGCAGCCCTCGTAACTCTGGGGCCAACGTCCTGACTTTC | CASSPRNSGANVLTF
NA | NA | TRBJ2-3 | TRBV7-3 | TGTGCCAGCAGCTTAGGAGCAGATACGCAGTATTTT | CASSLGADTQYF
TRBD1 | NA | TRBJ1-5 | TRBV18 | TGTGCCAGCTCAGGCGGACAGGACAATCAGCCCCAGCATTTT | CASSGGQDNQPQHF
TRBD2 | NA | TRBJ2-1 | TRBV29-1 | TGCAGCGTTGATGTAGCGGGGGTCCCCCGGGGCGAGCAGTTCTTC | CSVDVAGVPRGEQFF
NA | once | TRBJ2-7 | TRBV18 | TGTGCCAGCTCACCCCGACTCCCGATCCGCGGGAACGAGCAGTACTTC | CASSPRLPIRGNEQYF
TRBD1 | NA | TRBJ1-2 | TRBV5-6 | TGTGCCAGCAGCCAGCAGGGGGCTAACTATGGCTACACCTTC | CASSQQGANYGYTF